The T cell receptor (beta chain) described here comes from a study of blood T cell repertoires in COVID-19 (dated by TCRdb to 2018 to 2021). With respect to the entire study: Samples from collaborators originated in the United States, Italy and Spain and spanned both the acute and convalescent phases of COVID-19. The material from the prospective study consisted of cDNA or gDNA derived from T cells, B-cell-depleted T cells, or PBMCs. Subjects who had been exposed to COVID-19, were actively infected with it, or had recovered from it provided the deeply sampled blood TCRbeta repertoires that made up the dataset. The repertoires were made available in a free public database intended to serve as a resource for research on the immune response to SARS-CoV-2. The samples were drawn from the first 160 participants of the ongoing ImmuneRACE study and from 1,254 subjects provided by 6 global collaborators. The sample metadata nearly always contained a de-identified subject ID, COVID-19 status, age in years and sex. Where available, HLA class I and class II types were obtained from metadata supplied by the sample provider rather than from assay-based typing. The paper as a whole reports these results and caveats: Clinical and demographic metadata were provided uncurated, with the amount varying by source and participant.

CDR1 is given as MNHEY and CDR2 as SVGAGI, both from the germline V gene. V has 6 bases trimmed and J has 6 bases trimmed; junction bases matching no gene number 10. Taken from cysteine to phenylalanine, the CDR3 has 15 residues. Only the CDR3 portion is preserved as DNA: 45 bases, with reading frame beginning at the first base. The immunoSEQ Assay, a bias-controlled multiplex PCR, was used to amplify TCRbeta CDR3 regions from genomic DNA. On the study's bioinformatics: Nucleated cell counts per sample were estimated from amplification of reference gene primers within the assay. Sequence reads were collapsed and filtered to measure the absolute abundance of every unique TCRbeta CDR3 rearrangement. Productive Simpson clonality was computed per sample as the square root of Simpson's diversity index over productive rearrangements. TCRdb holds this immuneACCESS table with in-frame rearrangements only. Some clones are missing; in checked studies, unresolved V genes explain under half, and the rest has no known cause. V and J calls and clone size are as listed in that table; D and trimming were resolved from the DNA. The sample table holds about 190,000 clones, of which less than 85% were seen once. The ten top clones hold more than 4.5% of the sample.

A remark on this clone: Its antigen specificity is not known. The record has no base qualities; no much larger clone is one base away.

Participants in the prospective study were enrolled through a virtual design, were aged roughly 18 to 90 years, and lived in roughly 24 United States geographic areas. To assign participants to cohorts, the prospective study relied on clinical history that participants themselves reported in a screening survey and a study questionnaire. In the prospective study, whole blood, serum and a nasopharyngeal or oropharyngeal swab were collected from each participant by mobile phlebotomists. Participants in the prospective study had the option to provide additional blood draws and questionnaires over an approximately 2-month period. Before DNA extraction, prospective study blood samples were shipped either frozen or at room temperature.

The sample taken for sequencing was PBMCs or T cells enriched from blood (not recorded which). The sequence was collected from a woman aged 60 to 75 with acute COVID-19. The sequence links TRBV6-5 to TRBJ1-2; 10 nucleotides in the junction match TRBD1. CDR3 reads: CASSSAVTGGHGYTF. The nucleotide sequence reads TGTGCCAGCAGCTCCGCGGTGACAGGGGGCCATGGCTACACCTTC.